The entry that follows covers one T cell receptor (beta chain) sequence. Its specificity is unknown. This sample stems from a study of T cell responses to AZD1222 COVID-19 vaccine. As for the study in general: Some second doses came at about 4 weeks and others at about 12 weeks; these were pooled.

Study-level points and caveats: After two AZD1222 doses, spike-specific TCR breadth and depth rose versus day 0. Repertoire sampling was restricted to post-peak T cell response timepoints.

Here immunoSEQ multiplex PCR was the method, and the copy in TCRdb shows in-frame clones only, minus some. The sample lists about 200,000 clones; around 92% were seen once. From germline, CDR1 is MNHEY and CDR2 SVGAGI. Trimming left V 6 bases short and J 0 bases short, with 9 bases between. The CDR3 consists of 14 residues. Material: peripheral blood, obtained on day 0 of AZD1222 vaccination. The V call is TRBV6-5, the J call TRBJ1-3; D is possibly TRBD1 (5 bases). The sequence was obtained from an adult in good health. The CDR3 protein is CASSSGTSGNTIYF. The CDR3 region has the DNA TGTGCCAGCAGCTCAGGGACCTCTGGAAACACCATATATTTT.